The clone carrying this TCR beta chain was seen only a few times. The sample comes from a study of Graves' ophthalmopathy and Graves' hyperthyroidism. Study background: Peripheral blood was collected at initial diagnosis, before any treatment.

No donor had other autoimmune disease, uncontrolled infection, pregnancy or lactation. Physicians reached a diagnosis by relying on clinical symptoms, serum thyroxine, TRAb, thyroid ultrasound and orbital computed tomography. The germline V gene has CDR1 MNHEY and CDR2 SVGAGI. The CDR3 totals 17 residues. Using RNA transcripts, the TCR beta CDR3 regions were amplified. RT-PCR in the first round used HTBI primers; a second-round multiplex PCR followed. TCRdb fed the multiplex PCR reads into MiXCR, producing one record per CDR3 protein. Of hundreds of thousands of distinct CDR3 sequences listed, just over 40% were seen once; the top ten hold roughly 3%.

This TCR was sampled from an adult man with Graves' ophthalmopathy. The rearrangement joins TRBV6-5 to TRBJ2-5, with D possibly called TRBD1 or TRBD2 (6 bases each). The J call is uncertain, as TRBJ2-7 better fits the DNA end. The sequenced material came from peripheral blood. The CDR3 loop reads CASSPGRGQRGEYEQYF. As DNA, the CDR3 is TGTGCCAGCAGCCCGGGTCGGGGGCAAAGGGGGGAGTACGAGCAGTACTTC.